Each of the 23 T cell receptor beta chains below was sequenced from the same sample in a study of blood T cell repertoires in COVID-19. Clones were read by immunoSEQ multiplex PCR, and TCRdb kept only the in-frame ones, dropping some. The sample lists under 450,000 clones; approximately 88% were seen once. The sequenced material came from peripheral blood. The receptors originated from a woman between 45 and 60 years old with COVID-19, enrolled during active disease.

The chain employs TRBV29-1 and TRBJ2-5; D perhaps matches TRBD1 (5 bases). The CDR3 spans 12 residues. Germline values: CDR1 SQVTM, CDR2 ANQGSEA. Deletions cut 4 bases from V and 3 bases from J, with 9 bases between. CDR3 sequence reads: CSVVVTEETQYF. CDR3 bases: TGCAGCGTTGTGGTGACAGAAGAGACCCAGTACTTC. Full variable domain (outside the CDR3, taken from reference TRBV29-1 and TRBJ2-5): SAVISQKPSRDICQRGTSLTIQCQVDSQVTMMFWYRQQPGQSLTLIATANQGSEATYESGFVIDKFPISRPNLTFSTLTVSNMSPEDSSIYLCSVVVTEETQYFGPGTRLLVL.

This clone was seen once. The rearrangement joins TRBV6-1 to TRBJ1-4; D ambiguous. CDR1 is MNHNS, CDR2 SASEGT, per germline. The CDR3 is made up of 16 amino acids. With 2 bases removed from V and 5 bases from J, the gap between germline ends came to 15 bases. Here the CDR3 DNA reads TGTGCCAGCAGTGAATTAGGCGGGGTTCGGAATGAAAAACTGTTTTTT. It codes for CASSELGGVRNEKLFF.

The V and J genes are TRBV28 and TRBJ2-5, with 12 positions matching TRBD2. CDR1 and CDR2 (germline): MDHEN, SYDVKM. The junction had 4 bases not matched to a gene; V was cut back by 6 bases and J by 5 bases. The CDR3 runs 14 residues. Here the CDR3 reads CASRLAGGRETQYF. For the CDR3, the DNA is TGTGCCAGCAGGCTAGCGGGGGGGCGGGAGACCCAGTACTTC. Supplemented by reference TRBV28 and TRBJ2-5, the full variable domain reads DVKVTQSSRYLVKRTGEKVFLECVQDMDHENMFWYRQDPGLGLRLIYFSYDVKMKEKGDIPEGYSVSREKKERFSLILESASTNQTSMYLCASRLAGGRETQYFGPGTRLLVL.

The chain joins TRBV28 to TRBJ1-3; D perhaps matches TRBD1 (5 bases). Trimming pared 6 bases from V and 5 bases from J, leaving 11 bases between. Germline CDR1 is MDHEN and CDR2 is SYDVKM. This CDR3 comprises 13 residues. CDR3 amino acids: CASRSGERNTIYF. The CDR3 DNA follows: TGTGCCAGCAGGTCGGGGGAGCGAAACACCATATATTTT. The complete variable domain, with remaining parts taken from reference TRBV28 and TRBJ1-3, reads DVKVTQSSRYLVKRTGEKVFLECVQDMDHENMFWYRQDPGLGLRLIYFSYDVKMKEKGDIPEGYSVSREKKERFSLILESASTNQTSMYLCASRSGERNTIYFGEGSWLTVV.

This sequence joins TRBV6-5 and TRBJ2-7; 8 bases match TRBD1. The CDR3 is 13 residues long. V trimming: 6 bases; J trimming: 5 bases; junction bases outside the gene matches: 6. Germline V gene lookup returns CDR1 MNHEY and CDR2 SVGAGI. The CDR3 loop reads CASRQGVWDEQYF. The CDR3 DNA reads as TGTGCCAGCAGACAGGGGGTGTGGGACGAGCAGTACTTC.

This rearrangement joins TRBV18 to TRBJ2-3; TRBD2 matches 8 bases. The length of the CDR3 is 16 residues. J gave up 2 bases and V 5 bases, and 9 bases lay outside the gene matches. Per the germline V gene, CDR1 is KGHSH and CDR2 is LQKENI. The DNA for the CDR3 is TGTGCCAGCTCAGTGGGGCGGGGGGCCTCCACAGATACGCAGTATTTT. This sequence encodes CASSVGRGASTDTQYF.

This clone has more than one count but fewer than ten. This sequence joins TRBV6-5 and TRBJ1-1; maybe TRBD1 (6 bases). Germline values: CDR1 MNHEY, CDR2 SVGAGI. V lost 6 bases, J lost 3 bases, and 17 bases lay in between. The CDR3 runs to 15 residues. The CDR3 DNA reads TGTGCCAGCAGCCGGTCAGGGGCGTTGGACACTGAAGCTTTCTTT. It translates to CASSRSGALDTEAFF.

J is TRBJ1-1 and V is TRBV2; D uncertain. V dropped 6 bases and J dropped 0 bases, with 11 bases sitting between them. The CDR3 length is 14 residues. Germline values: CDR1 SNHLY, CDR2 FYNNEI. The chain's CDR3 is CASSPSEVNTEAFF. The CDR3 bases are TGTGCCAGCAGCCCCTCGGAGGTGAACACTGAAGCTTTCTTT.

The gene calls are TRBV27 and TRBJ2-1; 13 nucleotides agree with TRBD2. Germline V gene sequence: CDR1 MNHEY, CDR2 SMNVEV (reference sequence). The trim removed 5 bases at V and 10 bases at J, leaving 8 bases unmatched. The CDR3 loop spans 15 amino acids. CDR3 DNA sequence: TGTGCCAGCAGTACGACCGGACTAGCGGGAGCCGAGCAGTTCTTC. Amino acids: CASSTTGLAGAEQFF.

The chain carries TRBV6-5 and TRBJ2-7, with TRBD1 identical over 8 bases. With V trimmed by 5 bases and J by 1 base, 4 bases remained unmatched. The CDR3 covers 14 residues. Germline lookup yields CDR1 MNHEY and CDR2 SVGAGI. CDR3 DNA sequence: TGTGCCAGCAGTCCCGACAGGGGTTCCTACGAGCAGTACTTC. Encoded protein: CASSPDRGSYEQYF.

The chain couples TRBV5-6 to TRBJ1-1, with 7 bases aligning to TRBD1. J lost 5 bases, V lost 4 bases, and 14 bases had no gene match. The germline CDR1 and CDR2 sequences are SGHDT and YYEEEE. The CDR3 sequence is 16 residues long. The CDR3 coding sequence is TGTGCCAGCAGCATTAAACCTACAGGGGTGTGGACTGAAGCTTTCTTT. Residues: CASSIKPTGVWTEAFF.

This rearrangement joins TRBV3-1 (or the pseudogene TRBV3-2) to TRBJ1-2; D unclear. CDR1 is LGHDT, CDR2 YNNKEL, per germline (reference sequence). V gave up 0 bases and J gave up 4 bases, with 9 bases separating them. The CDR3 consists of 14 residues. The CDR3 DNA follows: TGTGCCAGCAGCCAAGATATCCGGTCCTATGGCTACACCTTC. It is translated as CASSQDIRSYGYTF.

This chain's CDR3 is CASRSLANEKLFF. For the CDR3, the DNA is TGTGCCAGTCGTTCTCTTGCTAATGAAAAACTGTTTTTT. The chain has TRBV19 and TRBJ1-4; D gene ambiguous. V lost 8 bases, J lost 3 bases, and 10 bases lay in between. Germline assignment: CDR1 LNHDA and CDR2 SQIVND (reference sequence). The CDR3 has 13 amino acids.

The chain employs TRBV6-5 and TRBJ1-2, with D possibly matching TRBD1 (6 bases). This CDR3 has 15 amino acids. From germline, CDR1 is MNHEY and CDR2 SVGAGI. V shed 4 bases and J shed 5 bases, with 17 bases lying between them. The chain's CDR3 is CASSSRTAQGYGYTF. CDR3 DNA sequence: TGTGCCAGCAGTTCCCGGACCGCTCAGGGGTATGGCTACACCTTC.

As concerns this clone: This same CDR3 is encoded by further DNA sequences in the sample. The CDR3 is CASSLDGGTEAFF. CDR3 DNA sequence: TGCGCCAGCAGCTTGGACGGGGGGACTGAAGCTTTCTTT. The rearrangement joins TRBV5-1 to TRBJ1-1, with TRBD1 as a possible D gene (5 bases). The CDR3 runs to 13 residues. Looked up from germline, CDR1 is SGHRS and CDR2 is YFSETQ. The germline V and J ends were trimmed by 0 bases and 5 bases, with 8 bases remaining between them.

This chain connects TRBV30 to TRBJ1-1; D uncertain. CDR1 is GTSNPN and CDR2 is SVGIG in the germline V gene (reference sequence). The V end was cut by 4 bases, the J end by 4 bases, with 13 bases between. This CDR3 has 13 amino acids. In nucleotides, the CDR3 is TGTGCCTGGACCCCAGGTGTGGGCACTGAAGCTTTCTTT. It specifies CAWTPGVGTEAFF.

In its sample, this clone was seen a few times. This chain connects TRBV10-1 to TRBJ1-1; D not resolved. Germline values: CDR1 WNHNN, CDR2 SYGVQD (reference sequence). V was clipped by 5 bases and J by 1 base, with 8 bases between them. The CDR3 spans 13 residues. CDR3: CASSKGRNTEAFF. CDR3 sequence (DNA): TGCGCCAGCAGTAAAGGGAGGAACACTGAAGCTTTCTTT.

This chain joins TRBV6-1 and TRBJ2-2; D not resolved. Germline lookup yields CDR1 MNHNS and CDR2 SASEGT. The V gene lost 2 bases and the J gene lost 4 bases, with 8 bases spanning the gap. The CDR3 consists of 14 residues. The CDR3 sequence: CASSELQSTGELFF. The CDR3 DNA follows: TGTGCCAGCAGTGAACTACAGTCCACCGGGGAGCTGTTTTTT.

The rearrangement links TRBV4-1 to TRBJ1-2, with 10 bases lining up with TRBD1. V shed 6 bases, J shed 0 bases, and the junction held 7 bases outside the gene matches. From germline, CDR1 is MGHRA and CDR2 YSYEKL. CDR3 size: 16 residues. The CDR3 bases are TGCGCCAGCAGAGGGGACAGGGGAAACGCTAACTATGGCTACACCTTC. Amino acids: CASRGDRGNANYGYTF.

The CDR3 region is CASSLGGRGGNQPQHF. The CDR3 bases are TGCGCCAGCAGCTTGGGTGGCAGGGGCGGGAATCAGCCCCAGCATTTT. The chain recombines TRBV5-1 with TRBJ1-5, with TRBD1 as a possible D gene (6 bases). CDR1 and CDR2 (germline): SGHRS, YFSETQ. CDR3 length equals 16 residues. The ends were cut back, 0 bases at V and 4 bases at J, with 14 bases in the middle. The complete variable domain, with remaining parts taken from reference TRBV5-1 and TRBJ1-5, reads KAGVTQTPRYLIKTRGQQVTLSCSPISGHRSVSWYQQTPGQGLQFLFEYFSETQRNKGNFPGRFSGRQFSNSRSEMNVSTLELGDSALYLCASSLGGRGGNQPQHFGDGTRLSIL.

This clone was seen a single time. The chain links TRBV5-4 to TRBJ2-3; D may be TRBD2 (6 bases). The CDR3 totals 16 residues. The ends were cut back, 4 bases at V and 5 bases at J, with 20 bases in the middle. Germline CDR1 SGHNT, CDR2 YYREEE (reference sequence). The DNA of the CDR3 is TGTGCCAGCAGCCCTGGACTACCGGGCCTTGGAGATACGCAGTATTTT. This codes for CASSPGLPGLGDTQYF.

The V gene is TRBV19, the J gene TRBJ1-1, with TRBD1 matching over 10 bases. This CDR3 comprises 15 residues. Looked up from germline, CDR1 is LNHDA and CDR2 is SQIVND (reference sequence). V shed 8 bases, J shed 4 bases, and the junction held 10 bases outside the gene matches. For the CDR3, the DNA is TGTGCCAGTGGTGTGGGACAGGGGCGCGGCACTGAAGCTTTCTTT. Amino acid sequence: CASGVGQGRGTEAFF.

J is TRBJ2-1 and V is TRBV6-5; 9 nucleotides align to TRBD1. The ends lost 2 bases at V and 6 bases at J; junction bases unmatched: 2. The CDR3 is 14 amino acids. Germline assignment: CDR1 MNHEY and CDR2 SVGAGI. CDR3 coding DNA: TGTGCCAGCAGTTACGGGACAGGGAGCAATGAGCAGTTCTTC. As protein: CASSYGTGSNEQFF.